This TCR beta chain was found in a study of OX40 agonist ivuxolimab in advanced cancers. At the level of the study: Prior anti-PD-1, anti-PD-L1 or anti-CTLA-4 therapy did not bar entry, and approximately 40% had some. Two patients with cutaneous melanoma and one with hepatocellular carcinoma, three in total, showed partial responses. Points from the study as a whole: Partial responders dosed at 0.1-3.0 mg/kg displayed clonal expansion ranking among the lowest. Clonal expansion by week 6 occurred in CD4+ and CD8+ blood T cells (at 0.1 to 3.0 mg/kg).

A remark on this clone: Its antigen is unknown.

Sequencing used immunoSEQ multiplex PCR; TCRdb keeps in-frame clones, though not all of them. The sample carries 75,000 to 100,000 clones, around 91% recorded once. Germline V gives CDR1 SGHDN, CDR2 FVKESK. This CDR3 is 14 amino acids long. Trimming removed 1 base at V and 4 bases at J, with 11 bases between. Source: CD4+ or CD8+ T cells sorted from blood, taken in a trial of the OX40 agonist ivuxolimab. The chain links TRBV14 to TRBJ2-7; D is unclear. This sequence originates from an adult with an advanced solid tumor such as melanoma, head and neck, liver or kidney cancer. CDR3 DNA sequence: TGTGCCAGCAGCCAAGGCCCTGCGCTATACGAGCAGTACTTC. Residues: CASSQGPALYEQYF. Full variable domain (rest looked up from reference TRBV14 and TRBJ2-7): EAGVTQFPSHSVIEKGQTVTLRCDPISGHDNLYWYRRVMGKEIKFLLHFVKESKQDESGMPNNRFLAERTGGTYSTLKVQPAELEDSGVYFCASSQGPALYEQYFGPGTRLTVT.